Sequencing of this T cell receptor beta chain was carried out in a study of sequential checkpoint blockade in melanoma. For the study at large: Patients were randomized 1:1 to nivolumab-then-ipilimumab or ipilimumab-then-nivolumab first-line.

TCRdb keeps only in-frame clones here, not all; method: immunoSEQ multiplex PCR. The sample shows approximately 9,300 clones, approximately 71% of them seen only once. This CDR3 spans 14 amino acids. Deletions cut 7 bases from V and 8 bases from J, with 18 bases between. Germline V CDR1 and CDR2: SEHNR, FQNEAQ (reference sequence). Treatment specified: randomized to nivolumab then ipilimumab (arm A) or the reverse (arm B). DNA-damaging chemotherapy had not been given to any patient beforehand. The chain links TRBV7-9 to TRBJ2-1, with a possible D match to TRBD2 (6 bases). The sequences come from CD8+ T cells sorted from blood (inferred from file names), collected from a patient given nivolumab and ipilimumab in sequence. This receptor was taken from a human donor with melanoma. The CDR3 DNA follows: TGTGCCAGCACTTGGTCAGGGAGGAATCATGAGCAGTTCTTC. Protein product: CASTWSGRNHEQFF.